The rows below give T cell receptor beta chains drawn from one sample of a study of cytomegalovirus exposure and HLA in healthy donors. Libraries were prepared by immunoSEQ multiplex PCR; TCRdb keeps only in-frame clonotypes and omits some of them. Of 110,000 to 150,000 clones listed, 77% are singletons. Sequencing input: PBMCs. All receptors derive from a male donor in good health and CMV-seronegative. Each CDR3 is given with its conserved first and last residue. The order of the fields is D gene, clone size, J gene, V gene, CDR3 protein, CDR3 DNA. A D gene is named only where the DNA matches it firmly. Not all rows give a size; the values are once, few, many and, for expanded clones, a class.

TRBD1 | NA | TRBJ1-6 | TRBV7-9 | CASSSRDREPLHF | TGTGCCAGCAGCTCCCGGGACAGGGAACCCCTCCACTTT
TRBD1 | NA | TRBJ1-2 | TRBV30 | CAWSVQGGVNVGYTF | TGTGCCTGGAGTGTACAGGGGGGCGTCAACGTTGGCTACACCTTC
NA | NA | TRBJ2-5 | TRBV21-1 | CASSGGIAGSQETQYF | TGTGCCAGCAGCGGCGGCATAGCGGGATCCCAAGAGACCCAGTACTTC
TRBD1 | NA | TRBJ1-5 | TRBV6-5 | CASSYGDRGLNQPQHF | TGTGCCAGCAGTTACGGCGACAGGGGTCTCAATCAGCCCCAGCATTTT
NA | once | TRBJ1-2 | TRBV7-9 | CASSLAEANYGYTF | TGTGCCAGCAGCTTGGCAGAAGCTAACTATGGCTACACCTTC
NA | NA | TRBJ1-1 | TRBV15 | CATSREGRINTEAFF | TGTGCCACCAGCAGAGAGGGCAGGATTAACACTGAAGCTTTCTTT
TRBD1 | few | TRBJ2-3 | TRBV19 | CASSTGQGTDTQYF | TGTGCCAGTAGTACCGGACAGGGCACAGATACGCAGTATTTT
NA | few | TRBJ2-3 | TRBV11-2 | CASAGHVPTDTQYF | TGTGCCAGCGCAGGCCATGTTCCCACAGATACGCAGTATTTT
TRBD1 | NA | TRBJ2-4 | TRBV6-6 | CASTGQGGPKNIQYF | TGTGCCAGCACCGGACAGGGAGGACCCAAAAACATTCAGTACTTC
TRBD1 | NA | TRBJ1-5 | TRBV7-9 | CASGLSGTGNQPQHF | TGTGCCAGCGGCCTGTCCGGGACAGGGAATCAGCCCCAGCATTTT
TRBD2 | NA | TRBJ2-7 | TRBV5-1 | CASSRGLALHEQYF | TGCGCCAGCAGCCGGGGACTAGCGTTGCACGAGCAGTACTTC
NA | NA | TRBJ1-5 | TRBV29-1 | CSTVGPGNQPQHF | TGCAGCACTGTGGGCCCGGGGAATCAGCCCCAGCATTTT
NA | NA | TRBJ1-6 | TRBV27 | CASSFQGTYNSPLHF | TGTGCCAGCAGTTTTCAGGGCACCTATAATTCACCCCTCCACTTT
NA | few | TRBJ2-7 | TRBV6-1 | CASSEGYNSYEQYF | TGTGCCAGCAGTGAAGGTTACAACTCCTACGAGCAGTACTTC
NA | NA | TRBJ2-3 | TRBV11-2 | CASSLTGRRDTQYF | TGTGCCAGCAGCTTAACAGGGCGCAGGGATACGCAGTATTTT
TRBD1 | NA | TRBJ1-2 | TRBV11-2 | CASSALRDRVNGYTF | TGTGCCAGCAGCGCCCTCCGGGACAGGGTTAATGGCTACACCTTC
NA | NA | TRBJ1-2 | TRBV11-2 | CASSLFAGGGPDRNNGYTF | TGTGCCAGCAGCCTATTCGCGGGGGGAGGTCCCGACAGGAATAATGGCTACACCTTC
NA | NA | TRBJ2-5 | TRBV6-5 | CASSHREPGRETQYF | TGTGCCAGCAGCCACAGGGAACCGGGGCGAGAGACCCAGTACTTC
TRBD2 | NA | TRBJ2-2 | TRBV18 | CASSPPGGPITGELFF | TGTGCCAGCTCACCACCGGGAGGGCCCATCACCGGGGAGCTGTTTTTT
NA | NA | TRBJ2-5 | TRBV5-6 | CASSLLLSQETQYF | TGTGCCAGCAGCTTGTTATTGAGCCAAGAGACCCAGTACTTC
TRBD2 | NA | TRBJ2-1 | TRBV7-3 | CASSRGTSGYNEQFF | TGTGCCAGCAGCCGAGGGACTAGCGGTTACAATGAGCAGTTCTTC
TRBD1 | NA | TRBJ1-2 | TRBV15 | CATSREQGLNYGYTF | TGTGCCACCAGCAGAGAACAGGGGCTTAACTATGGCTACACCTTC
NA | once | TRBJ2-7 | TRBV14 | CASSQVPLYEQYF | TGTGCCAGCAGCCAAGTTCCCCTCTACGAGCAGTACTTC
NA | NA | TRBJ1-4 | TRBV19 | CASSPGLRGEKLFF | TGTGCCAGTAGTCCCGGTCTTAGAGGGGAAAAACTGTTTTTT
TRBD1 | NA | TRBJ2-7 | TRBV4-2 | CASSQDGAGGYYEQYF | TGTGCCAGCAGCCAAGATGGGGCAGGGGGATACTACGAGCAGTACTTC